The next 3 T cell receptor beta chains were all read from a single sample in a study of T cells in Graves' hyperthyroidism and ophthalmopathy. The TCR beta CDR3 regions underwent amplification using RNA transcripts as the source. Primed by the HTBI set, a first-round RT-PCR was run on the TCR CDR3. TCRdb reprocessed the multiplex PCR reads with MiXCR, giving one entry per CDR3 protein. This sample carries about 380,000 distinct CDR3 sequences, more than 14% of them seen once, and the ten largest clones take around 19%. The sequencing input was blood. The receptors were sampled from a woman in her thirties with Graves' ophthalmopathy.

This clonotype came up many times. The chain uses TRBV28 and TRBJ2-1, with a possible D match to TRBD1 (6 bases). CDR3 size: 14 residues. From germline, CDR1 is MDHEN and CDR2 SYDVKM. V lost 2 bases to trimming and J lost 4 bases, with 9 bases between them. The DNA for the CDR3 is TGTGCCAGCAGTTTAACAGGGCGGTACAATGAGCAGTTCTTC. Protein product: CASSLTGRYNEQFF.

This clonotype was seen many times. This chain links TRBV5-1 with TRBJ1-1, with D unclear. V was clipped by 2 bases and J by 1 base, with 15 bases between them. The CDR3 totals 16 residues. Germline CDR1 is SGHRS and CDR2 is YFSETQ. The CDR3 region is CASSLRASVANTEAFF. The DNA of the CDR3 is TGCGCCAGCAGCTTACGGGCATCCGTGGCGAACACTGAAGCTTTCTTT.

Ten or more counts support this clonotype. The chain has TRBV11-3 and TRBJ2-2; D is unclear. Per the germline V gene, CDR1 is SGHNT and CDR2 is YENEEA. The ends were cut back, 5 bases at V and 2 bases at J, with 9 bases in the middle. The CDR3 has 14 amino acids. The CDR3 loop reads CASSVRANTGELFF. The CDR3 DNA reads TGTGCCAGCAGCGTACGGGCTAACACCGGGGAGCTGTTTTTT. Using reference TRBV11-3 and TRBJ2-2 for the parts outside the CDR3, the full variable domain is EAGVVQSPRYKIIEKKQPVAFWCNPISGHNTLYWYLQNLGQGPELLIRYENEEAVDDSQLPKDRFSAERLKGVDSTLKIQPAELGDSAVYLCASSVRANTGELFFGEGSRLTVL.